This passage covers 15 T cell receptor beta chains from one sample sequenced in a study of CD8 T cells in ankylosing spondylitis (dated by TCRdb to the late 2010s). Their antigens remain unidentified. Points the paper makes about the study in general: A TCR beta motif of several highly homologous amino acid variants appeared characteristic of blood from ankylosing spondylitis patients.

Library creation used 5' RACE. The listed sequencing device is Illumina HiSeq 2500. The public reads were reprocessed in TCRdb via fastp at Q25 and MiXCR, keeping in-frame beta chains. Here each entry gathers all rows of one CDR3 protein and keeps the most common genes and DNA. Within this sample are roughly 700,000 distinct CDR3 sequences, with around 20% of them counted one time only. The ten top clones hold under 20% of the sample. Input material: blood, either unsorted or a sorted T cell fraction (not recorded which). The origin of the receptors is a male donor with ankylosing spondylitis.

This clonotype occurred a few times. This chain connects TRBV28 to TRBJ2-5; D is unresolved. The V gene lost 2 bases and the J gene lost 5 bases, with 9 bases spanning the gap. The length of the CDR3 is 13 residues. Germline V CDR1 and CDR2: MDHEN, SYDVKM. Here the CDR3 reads CASSLLGSETQYF. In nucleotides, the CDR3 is TGTGCCAGCAGTTTACTGGGAAGTGAGACCCAGTACTTC.

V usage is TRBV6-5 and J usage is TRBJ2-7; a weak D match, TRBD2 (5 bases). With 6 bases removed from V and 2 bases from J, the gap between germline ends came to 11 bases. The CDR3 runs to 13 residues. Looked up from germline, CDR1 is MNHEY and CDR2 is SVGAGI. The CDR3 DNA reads TGTGCCAGCAGGGACTCGCCACCCTACGAGCAGTACTTC. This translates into CASRDSPPYEQYF.

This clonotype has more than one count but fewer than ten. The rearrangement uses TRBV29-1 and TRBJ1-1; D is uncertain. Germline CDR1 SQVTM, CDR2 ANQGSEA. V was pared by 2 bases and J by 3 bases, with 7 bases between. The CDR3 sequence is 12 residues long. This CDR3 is CSVEWDYTEAFF. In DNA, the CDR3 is TGCAGCGTTGAATGGGATTACACTGAAGCTTTCTTT. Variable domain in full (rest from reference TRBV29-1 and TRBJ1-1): SAVISQKPSRDICQRGTSLTIQCQVDSQVTMMFWYRQQPGQSLTLIATANQGSEATYESGFVIDKFPISRPNLTFSTLTVSNMSPEDSSIYLCSVEWDYTEAFFGQGTRLTVV.

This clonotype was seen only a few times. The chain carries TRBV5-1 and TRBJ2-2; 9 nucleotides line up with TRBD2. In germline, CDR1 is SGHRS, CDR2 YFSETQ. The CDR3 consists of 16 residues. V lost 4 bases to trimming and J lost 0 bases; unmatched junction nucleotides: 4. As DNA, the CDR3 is TGCGCCAGCAGCCCGCGGGAGGGGGCGAACACCGGGGAGCTGTTTTTT. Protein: CASSPREGANTGELFF. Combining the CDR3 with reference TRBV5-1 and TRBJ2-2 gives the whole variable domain KAGVTQTPRYLIKTRGQQVTLSCSPISGHRSVSWYQQTPGQGLQFLFEYFSETQRNKGNFPGRFSGRQFSNSRSEMNVSTLELGDSALYLCASSPREGANTGELFFGEGSRLTVL.

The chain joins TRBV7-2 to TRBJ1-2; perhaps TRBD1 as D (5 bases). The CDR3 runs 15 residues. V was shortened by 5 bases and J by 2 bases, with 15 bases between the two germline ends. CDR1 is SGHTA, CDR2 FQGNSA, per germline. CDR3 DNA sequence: TGTGCCAGCAGCCCAGGGTCTAGGGGCAACTATGGCTACACCTTC. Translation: CASSPGSRGNYGYTF.

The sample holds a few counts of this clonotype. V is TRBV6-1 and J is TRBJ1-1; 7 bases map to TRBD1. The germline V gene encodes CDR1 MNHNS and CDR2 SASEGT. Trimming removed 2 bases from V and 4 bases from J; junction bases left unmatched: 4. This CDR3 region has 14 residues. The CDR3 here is CASSELGQATEAFF. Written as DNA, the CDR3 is TGTGCCAGCAGTGAACTTGGACAGGCCACTGAAGCTTTCTTT.

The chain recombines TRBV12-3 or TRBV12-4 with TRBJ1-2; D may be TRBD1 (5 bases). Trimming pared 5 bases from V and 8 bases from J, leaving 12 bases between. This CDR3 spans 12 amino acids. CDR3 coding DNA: TGTGCCAGCAGTCCGACCAGGGAGGGCTACACCTTC. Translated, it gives CASSPTREGYTF.

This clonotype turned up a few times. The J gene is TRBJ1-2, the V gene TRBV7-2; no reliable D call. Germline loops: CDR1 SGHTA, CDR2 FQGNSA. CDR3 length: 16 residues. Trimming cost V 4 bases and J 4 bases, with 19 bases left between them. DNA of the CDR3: TGTGCCAGCAGCTCAACCCTGACGCAAAGGAGCTATGGCTACACCTTC. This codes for CASSSTLTQRSYGYTF.

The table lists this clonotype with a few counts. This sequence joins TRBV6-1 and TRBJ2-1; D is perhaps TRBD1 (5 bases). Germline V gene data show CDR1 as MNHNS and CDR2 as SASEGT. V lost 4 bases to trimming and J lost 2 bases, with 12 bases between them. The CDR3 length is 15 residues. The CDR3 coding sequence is TGTGCCAGCAGTGCTTCCAGGGTGACCTACAATGAGCAGTTCTTC. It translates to CASSASRVTYNEQFF.

The CDR3 DNA sequence: TGTGCCAGCGGAACAGCCCCTATAGCGGGAGGGACCTACGAGCAGTACTTC. It encodes CASGTAPIAGGTYEQYF. The chain recombines TRBV27 with TRBJ2-7; 11 positions agree with TRBD2. From germline, CDR1 is MNHEY and CDR2 SMNVEV (reference sequence). V was pared by 8 bases and J by 2 bases, with 14 bases of the junction left unmatched. This CDR3 contains 17 residues.

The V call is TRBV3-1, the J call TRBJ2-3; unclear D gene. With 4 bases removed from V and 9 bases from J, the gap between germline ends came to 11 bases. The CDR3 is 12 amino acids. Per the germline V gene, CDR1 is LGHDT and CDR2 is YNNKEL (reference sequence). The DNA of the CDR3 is TGTGCCAGCAGCCCTCGGCTGGGGACGCAGTATTTT. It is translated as CASSPRLGTQYF.

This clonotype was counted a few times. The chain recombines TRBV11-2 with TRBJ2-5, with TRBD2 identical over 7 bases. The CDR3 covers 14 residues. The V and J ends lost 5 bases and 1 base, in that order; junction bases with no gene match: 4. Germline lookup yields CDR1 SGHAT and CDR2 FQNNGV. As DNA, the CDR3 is TGTGCCAGCAGCCCATCGGGGGGCCAAGAGACCCAGTACTTC. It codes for CASSPSGGQETQYF.

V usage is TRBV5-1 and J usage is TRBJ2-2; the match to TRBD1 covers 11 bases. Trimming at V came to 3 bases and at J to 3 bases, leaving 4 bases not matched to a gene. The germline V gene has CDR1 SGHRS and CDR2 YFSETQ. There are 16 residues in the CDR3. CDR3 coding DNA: TGCGCCAGCAGCTCCGGGACAGGGGGTCACACCGGGGAGCTGTTTTTT. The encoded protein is CASSSGTGGHTGELFF. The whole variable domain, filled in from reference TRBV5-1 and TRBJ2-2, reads KAGVTQTPRYLIKTRGQQVTLSCSPISGHRSVSWYQQTPGQGLQFLFEYFSETQRNKGNFPGRFSGRQFSNSRSEMNVSTLELGDSALYLCASSSGTGGHTGELFFGEGSRLTVL.

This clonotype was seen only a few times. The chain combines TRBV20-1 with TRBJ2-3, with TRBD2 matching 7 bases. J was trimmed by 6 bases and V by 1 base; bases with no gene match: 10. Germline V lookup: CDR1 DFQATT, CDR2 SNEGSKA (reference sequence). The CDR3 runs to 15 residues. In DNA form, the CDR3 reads TGCAGTGCTAGAGGACGGGAGGCAGGAGGGGATACGCAGTATTTT. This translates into CSARGREAGGDTQYF.

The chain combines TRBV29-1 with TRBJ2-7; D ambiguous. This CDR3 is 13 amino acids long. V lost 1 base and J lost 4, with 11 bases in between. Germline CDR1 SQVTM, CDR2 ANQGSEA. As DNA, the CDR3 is TGCAGCGTTGAAGGGACCACTATATACGAGCAGTACTTC. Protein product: CSVEGTTIYEQYF.